The 25 T cell receptor beta chains given below trace back to one sample, sequenced in a study of response to subunit inactivated influenza vaccine. TCRdb passed the RT-PCR reads through MiXCR, listing each CDR3 protein once. The top ten clones hold about an eighth of a sample with about 500,000 distinct CDR3 sequences, 10% to 15% of them seen once. The source material was PBMCs from blood, sampled roughly 6 weeks after vaccination. All receptors come from a middle-aged man who received an inactivated influenza vaccine.

The genes are TRBV12-3 or TRBV12-4 and TRBJ2-1, with D perhaps given as TRBD1 or TRBD2 (5 bases each). V dropped 5 bases and J dropped 0 bases, with 11 bases sitting between them. The CDR3 length is 15 residues. DNA of the CDR3: TGTGCCAGCAGTGGGGGTCTTAGCTCCTACAATGAGCAGTTCTTC. It translates to CASSGGLSSYNEQFF.

On this clonotype: At one end, the junction sequence differs from germline, possibly due to a read error. V usage is TRBV7-7 and J usage is TRBJ1-1; D remains ambiguous. In germline, CDR1 is SSHAT, CDR2 FNYEAQ (reference sequence). This CDR3 has 14 residues. CDR3 residues: CASSPIDERTEAFF. The CDR3 bases are TGTGCTAGCAGCCCTATAGATGAGCGGACTGAAGCTTTCTTT.

The V and J genes are TRBV7-2 and TRBJ2-5; no clear D. The CDR3 length is 14 residues. With 0 bases removed from V and 5 bases from J, the gap between germline ends came to 10 bases. Germline CDR1 is SGHTA and CDR2 is FQGNSA. CDR3 bases: TGTGCCAGCAGCTTAGCGGGATTGGTGGAGACCCAGTACTTC. It translates to CASSLAGLVETQYF.

This CDR3 is CASSQALRGTDTQYF. Written as DNA, the CDR3 is TGTGCCAGCAGCCAAGCTCTTCGGGGCACAGATACGCAGTATTTT. The chain employs TRBV4-2 and TRBJ2-3; D is uncertain. The germline CDR1 and CDR2 sequences are LGHNA and YNFKEQ. CDR3 length equals 15 residues. The ends were cut back, 1 base at V and 1 base at J, with 9 bases in the middle.

This clonotype has just a few counts. The chain uses TRBV7-2 and TRBJ2-1; 14 nucleotides match TRBD2. Losses at the gene ends were 1 base for V and 7 bases for J; bases not matched to a gene: 3. The length of the CDR3 is 16 residues. The germline V gene has CDR1 SGHTA and CDR2 FQGNSA. Written as DNA, the CDR3 is TGTGCCAGCAGCTTAGAGGGGACTAGCGGGAGAAATGAGCAGTTCTTC. This encodes CASSLEGTSGRNEQFF. Full variable domain (outside the CDR3, taken from reference TRBV7-2 and TRBJ2-1): GAGVSQSPSNKVTEKGKDVELRCDPISGHTALYWYRQSLGQGLEFLIYFQGNSAPDKSGLPSDRFSAERTGGSVSTLTIQRTQQEDSAVYLCASSLEGTSGRNEQFFGPGTRLTVL.

The V gene is TRBV9, the J gene TRBJ2-5; possible D gene TRBD2, 5 bases. The CDR3 has 16 residues. Germline CDR1 SGDLS, CDR2 YYNGEE. V was pared by 0 bases and J by 5 bases, with 17 bases between. The CDR3 reads CASSVGSAAGGETQYF. CDR3 nucleotides: TGTGCCAGCAGCGTAGGGTCGGCAGCCGGCGGGGAGACCCAGTACTTC.

The genes are TRBV12-3 or TRBV12-4 and TRBJ2-5, with no clear D. The V and J ends lost 5 bases and 0 bases respectively, with 10 bases between them. The length of the CDR3 is 14 residues. The chain's CDR3 is CASSNLEYQETQYF. The CDR3 nucleotides read TGTGCCAGCAGTAACCTAGAGTACCAAGAGACCCAGTACTTC.

The chain has TRBV5-1 and TRBJ2-5; TRBD1 agrees at 9 bases. CDR1 and CDR2 (germline): SGHRS, YFSETQ. The CDR3 contains 14 residues. The ends lost 5 bases at V and 1 base at J; junction bases unmatched: 3. DNA for the CDR3: TGCGCCAGCAGTACACAGGGGGCCCAAGAGACCCAGTACTTC. Its translation is CASSTQGAQETQYF.

This clonotype was counted only a few times. The V gene is TRBV12-3 or TRBV12-4, the J gene TRBJ2-1; 10 positions match TRBD1. J gave up 2 bases and V 5 bases, and 3 bases lay outside the gene matches. This CDR3 has 15 amino acids. The CDR3 loop is CASSRQGAAYNEQFF. Here the CDR3 DNA reads TGTGCCAGCAGTCGACAGGGGGCCGCCTACAATGAGCAGTTCTTC.

This clonotype turned up a few times. The CDR3 here is CASSLGEGLSSYNSPLHF. The CDR3 DNA reads TGCGCCAGCAGCTTGGGAGAGGGGCTGAGCTCCTATAATTCACCCCTCCACTTT. This chain joins TRBV5-1 and TRBJ1-6; a weak D match, TRBD1 (5 bases). Trimming cost V 0 bases and J 0 bases, with 13 bases left between them. Germline values: CDR1 SGHRS, CDR2 YFSETQ. CDR3 size: 18 residues.

This clonotype appeared many times. V usage is TRBV20-1 and J usage is TRBJ2-1; possibly TRBD2 for D (6 bases). The V gene's germline CDR1 is DFQATT and CDR2 SNEGSKA (reference sequence). The CDR3 spans 17 residues. V lost 4 bases, J lost 7 bases, and 26 bases lay in between. CDR3 nucleotide sequence: TGCAGTGCTAACCAACTAGCTAAACCAGAAAGGGTTAATGAGCAGTTCTTC. Its protein is CSANQLAKPERVNEQFF.

This clonotype was recorded many times. Written as DNA, the CDR3 is TGTGCCAGCTTACCGGATCCGAGGCTAGGGGTGCACGAGCAGTACTTC. Its protein is CASLPDPRLGVHEQYF. The chain is built from TRBV27 and TRBJ2-7; tentatively, D is TRBD1 (5 bases). The CDR3 sequence is 16 residues long. Trimming left V 8 bases short and J 5 bases short, with 25 bases between. CDR1 is MNHEY and CDR2 is SMNVEV in the germline V gene (reference sequence).

This clonotype showed up many times. The V call is TRBV6-6, the J call TRBJ1-5; D might be TRBD1 (6 bases). Germline assignment: CDR1 MNHNY and CDR2 SVGAGI (reference sequence). CDR3 size: 12 residues. Between the trimmed V and J ends, which lost 7 bases and 5 bases, there was a span of 9 bases. CDR3 nucleotides: TGTGCCAGCAAACAGGGTTATCAGCCCCAGCATTTT. This encodes CASKQGYQPQHF.

V usage is TRBV24-1 and J usage is TRBJ2-7; D is perhaps TRBD2 (5 bases). The V gene's germline CDR1 is KGHDR and CDR2 SFDVKD. This CDR3 region has 12 residues. V lost 7 bases and J 2 bases, leaving 8 bases between the germline ends. The CDR3 loop reads CATRGGPYEQYF. The CDR3 nucleotides are TGTGCCACCAGGGGCGGGCCCTACGAGCAGTACTTC.

Ten or more counts support this clonotype. For the CDR3, the DNA is TGCAGCGTTGAGAGTGGCAGCGTGGGTGGCTACACCTTC. Translation gives CSVESGSVGGYTF. V is TRBV29-1 and J is TRBJ1-2; D unclear. The CDR3 consists of 13 residues. Germline V gene sequence: CDR1 SQVTM, CDR2 ANQGSEA. With 3 bases removed from V and 7 bases from J, the gap between germline ends came to 15 bases.

The rearrangement joins TRBV20-1 to TRBJ2-7; 7 bases map to TRBD1. This CDR3 contains 14 residues. The germline CDR1 and CDR2 sequences are DFQATT and SNEGSKA (reference sequence). V trimming: 5 bases; J trimming: 5 bases; junction bases outside the gene matches: 12. CDR3 protein: CSAPRQGRENEQYF. DNA of the CDR3: TGCAGTGCTCCTCGACAGGGAAGAGAGAACGAGCAGTACTTC.

This chain connects TRBV6-2 or TRBV6-3 to TRBJ2-7; 8 bases are a match to TRBD1. J was trimmed by 0 bases and V by 4 bases; bases with no gene match: 8. There are 16 residues in the CDR3. Germline loops: CDR1 MNHEY, CDR2 SVGEGT. The CDR3 DNA sequence: TGTGCCAGCAGTTCCCCACGGACAGGGCGCTCCTACGAGCAGTACTTC. Translation gives CASSSPRTGRSYEQYF.

This clonotype was observed many times. The chain couples TRBV7-9 to TRBJ2-5, with a weak D call TRBD1 (6 bases). Germline assignment: CDR1 SEHNR and CDR2 FQNEAQ (reference sequence). V shed 4 bases and J shed 6 bases, with 12 bases lying between them. The CDR3 has 13 residues. Here the CDR3 reads CASSSQGRQTQYF. Written as DNA, the CDR3 is TGTGCCAGCAGCTCACAGGGAAGGCAGACCCAGTACTTC.

This clonotype was seen a handful of times. J is TRBJ2-5 and V is TRBV4-2; the match to TRBD2 covers 8 bases. Germline V gene lookup returns CDR1 LGHNA and CDR2 YNFKEQ. Trimming took 3 bases from V and 2 from J; bases not matched to a gene: 11. CDR3 length: 17 amino acids. This chain's CDR3 is CASSQVLKRETQETQYF. The CDR3, as DNA: TGTGCCAGCAGCCAGGTGTTGAAGCGGGAGACGCAAGAGACCCAGTACTTC.

This clonotype came up many times. The chain joins TRBV6-1 to TRBJ2-1; 7 bases line up with TRBD2. The CDR3 has 15 residues. V was clipped by 10 bases and J by 3 bases; unmatched bases: 12. Germline-derived CDR1 and CDR2 are MNHNS and SASEGT. This CDR3 is CATRTTPSGYNEQFF. The DNA of the CDR3 is TGTGCCACCAGGACTACTCCTAGCGGCTACAATGAGCAGTTCTTC.

This clonotype has more than one count but fewer than ten. V is TRBV21-1 and J is TRBJ2-7; the table's D call of TRBD2 was not tested on the DNA. TRBV21-1 is deemed a pseudogene. The CDR3 length is 13 residues. Written as DNA, the CDR3 is TGTGCCAGGTTACAGGGCCCCCGGGCCGAGCAGTACTTC. Translated, it gives CARLQGPRAEQYF.

Concerning this clonotype: One end of the junction does not line up with germline, which may come from a read error. The chain recombines TRBV15 with TRBJ1-2; D unresolved. CDR3 length: 14 residues. Germline-derived CDR1 and CDR2 are LNHNV and YYDKDF (reference sequence). The CDR3: CATIRDGTPLGYTF. As DNA, the CDR3 is TGTGCCACCATCAGAGATGGTACTCCACTAGGCTACACCTTC.

In this sample, this clonotype turned up many times. The genes are TRBV6-5 and TRBJ2-1, with D possibly matching TRBD1 (6 bases). CDR1 is MNHEY and CDR2 is SVGAGI in the germline V gene. Trimming took off 9 bases at V and 6 bases at J, with 9 bases between the two ends. This CDR3 region has 11 residues. CDR3 sequence reads: CASRRGNEQFF. The CDR3 DNA sequence: TGTGCCAGTCGCAGGGGCAATGAGCAGTTCTTC.

This clonotype was observed a handful of times. The chain joins TRBV19 to TRBJ1-6, with a tentative D call TRBD1 (6 bases). Looked up from germline, CDR1 is LNHDA and CDR2 is SQIVND (reference sequence). The CDR3 consists of 15 residues. V dropped 3 bases and J dropped 7 bases, with 13 bases sitting between them. CDR3 amino acids: CASSIGRGRNSPLHF. CDR3 nucleotide sequence: TGTGCCAGTAGTATTGGCAGGGGAAGGAATTCACCCCTCCACTTT.

This chain joins TRBV7-8 and TRBJ2-7; D is undetermined. The germline V gene has CDR1 SGHVS and CDR2 FQNEAQ. V gave up 0 bases and J gave up 3 bases, with 6 bases separating them. There are 13 residues in the CDR3. The CDR3 DNA follows: TGTGCCAGCAGCTTAGCCGACTTCTACGAGCAGTACTTC. This translates into CASSLADFYEQYF.